This entry is about one T cell receptor beta chain. The record originates from a study of T cells in Graves' hyperthyroidism and ophthalmopathy. The germline V gene encodes CDR1 KGHSH and CDR2 LQKENI. V was shortened by 3 bases and J by 6 bases, with 12 bases between the two germline ends. The CDR3 extends over 13 amino acids. The investigators amplified TCR beta CDR3 regions from RNA transcripts. RT-PCR in the first round (using the HTBI primer set) targeted the TCR CDR3. TCRdb called the multiplex PCR reads again in MiXCR, with one record for every CDR3 protein. The table shows 500,000 to 600,000 distinct CDR3 sequences, with approximately 16% occurring only once.

The clonotype was recovered from a woman between 18 and 30 years old with Graves' hyperthyroidism. Sequencing was performed on blood. The chain couples TRBV18 to TRBJ2-7, with D perhaps matching TRBD2 (5 bases). The CDR3, as DNA: TGTGCCAGCTCACCGACTCGGGGATCCGAGCAGTACTTC. Translated: CASSPTRGSEQYF.